This TCR beta chain derives from a study of cytomegalovirus exposure and HLA in healthy donors. General study results and limits: Testing in vitro showed a few CMV-associated chains specific for CMV antigens. The study flagged fewer than 200 TCR beta chains as cytomegalovirus-associated. Subsequent analysis showed first-cohort TCR clusters tending to co-occur in more than 95 validation repertoires. Rare sequences made up most TCRs, while some public TCRs were found in many donors.

For this clone: Its specificity is unknown.

Trimming removed 1 base at V and 3 bases at J, with 7 bases between. The CDR3 length is 13 residues. Germline V gene data show CDR1 as SGHRS and CDR2 as YFSETQ. Only in-frame clones appear in the TCRdb table, and some are missing; sequencing was by immunoSEQ multiplex PCR. The sample lists about 140,000 clones; 80% to 90% were seen once. This sequence originates from a young man in good health and CMV-seronegative. Sequenced material: PBMCs. The chain links TRBV5-1 to TRBJ1-2, with D perhaps TRBD1 (5 bases). The CDR3 nucleotides read TGCGCCAGCAGCTTGCTAGGGGACTATGGCTACACCTTC. Protein sequence: CASSLLGDYGYTF.